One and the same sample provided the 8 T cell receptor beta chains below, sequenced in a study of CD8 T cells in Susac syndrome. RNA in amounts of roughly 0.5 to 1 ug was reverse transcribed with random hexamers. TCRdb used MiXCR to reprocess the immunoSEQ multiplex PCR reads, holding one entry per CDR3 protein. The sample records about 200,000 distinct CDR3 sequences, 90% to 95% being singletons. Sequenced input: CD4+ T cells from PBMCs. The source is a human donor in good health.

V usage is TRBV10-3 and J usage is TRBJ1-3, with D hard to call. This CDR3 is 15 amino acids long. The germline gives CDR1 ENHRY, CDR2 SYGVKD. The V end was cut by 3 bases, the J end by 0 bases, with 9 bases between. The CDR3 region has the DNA TGTGCCATCAGTGACCCAGTACTCTCTGGAAACACCATATATTTT. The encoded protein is CAISDPVLSGNTIYF.

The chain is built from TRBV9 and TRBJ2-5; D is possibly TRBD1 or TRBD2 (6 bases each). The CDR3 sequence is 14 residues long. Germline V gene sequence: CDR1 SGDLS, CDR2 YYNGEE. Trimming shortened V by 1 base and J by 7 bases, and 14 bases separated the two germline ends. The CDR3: CASSVWGAPGTQYF. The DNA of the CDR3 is TGTGCCAGCAGCGTATGGGGGGCGCCGGGGACCCAGTACTTC. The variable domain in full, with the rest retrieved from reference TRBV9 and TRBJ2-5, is DSGVTQTPKHLITATGQRVTLRCSPRSGDLSVYWYQQSLDQGLQFLIQYYNGEERAKGNILERFSAQQFPDLHSELNLSSLELGDSALYFCASSVWGAPGTQYFGPGTRLLVL.

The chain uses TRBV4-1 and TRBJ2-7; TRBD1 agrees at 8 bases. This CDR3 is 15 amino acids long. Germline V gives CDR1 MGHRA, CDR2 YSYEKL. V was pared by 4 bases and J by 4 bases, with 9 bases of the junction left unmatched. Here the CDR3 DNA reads TGCGCCAGCAGCCCGACCCGCGACAGGGGTTACGAGCAGTACTTC. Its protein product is CASSPTRDRGYEQYF.

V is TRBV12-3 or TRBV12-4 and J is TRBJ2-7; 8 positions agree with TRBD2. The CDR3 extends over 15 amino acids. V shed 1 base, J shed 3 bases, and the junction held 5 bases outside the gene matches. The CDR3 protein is CASSLVSGDFYEQYF. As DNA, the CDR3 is TGTGCCAGCAGTTTAGTTAGCGGGGATTTCTACGAGCAGTACTTC.

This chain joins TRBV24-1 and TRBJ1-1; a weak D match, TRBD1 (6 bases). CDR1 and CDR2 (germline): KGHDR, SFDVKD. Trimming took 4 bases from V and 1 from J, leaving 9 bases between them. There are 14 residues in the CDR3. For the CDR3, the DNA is TGTGCCACCAGTGAGGGGGCTGGGAACACTGAAGCTTTCTTT. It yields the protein CATSEGAGNTEAFF.

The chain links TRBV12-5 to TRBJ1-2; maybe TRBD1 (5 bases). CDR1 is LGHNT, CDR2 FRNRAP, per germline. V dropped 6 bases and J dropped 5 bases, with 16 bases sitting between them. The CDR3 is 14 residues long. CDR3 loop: CASGPGALGYGYTF. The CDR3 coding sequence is TGTGCTAGTGGACCTGGGGCCCTAGGGTATGGCTACACCTTC. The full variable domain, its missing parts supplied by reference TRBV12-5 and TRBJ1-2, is DARVTQTPRHKVTEMGQEVTMRCQPILGHNTVFWYRQTMMQGLELLAYFRNRAPLDDSGMPKDRFSAEMPDATLATLKIQPSEPRDSAVYFCASGPGALGYGYTFGSGTRLTVV.

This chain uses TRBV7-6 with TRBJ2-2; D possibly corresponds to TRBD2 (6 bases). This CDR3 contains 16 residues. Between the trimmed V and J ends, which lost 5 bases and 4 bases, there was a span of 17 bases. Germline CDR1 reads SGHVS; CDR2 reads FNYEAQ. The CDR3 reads CASSQGRTGATGELFF. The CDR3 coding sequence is TGTGCCAGCAGCCAAGGGAGGACCGGGGCCACCGGGGAGCTGTTTTTT.

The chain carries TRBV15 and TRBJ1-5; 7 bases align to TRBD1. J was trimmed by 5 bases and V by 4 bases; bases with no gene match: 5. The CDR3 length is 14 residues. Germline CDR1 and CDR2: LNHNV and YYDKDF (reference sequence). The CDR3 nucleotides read TGTGCCACCAGCAATCAGGGGGGCTATCAGCCCCAGCATTTT. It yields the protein CATSNQGGYQPQHF.